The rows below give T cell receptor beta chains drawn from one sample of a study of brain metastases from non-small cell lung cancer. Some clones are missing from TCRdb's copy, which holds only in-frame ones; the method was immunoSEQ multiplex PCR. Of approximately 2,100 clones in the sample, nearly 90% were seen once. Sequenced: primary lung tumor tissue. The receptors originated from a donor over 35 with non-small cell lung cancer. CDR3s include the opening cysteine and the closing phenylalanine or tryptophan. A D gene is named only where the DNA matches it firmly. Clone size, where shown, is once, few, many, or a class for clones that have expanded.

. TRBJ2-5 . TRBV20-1 CSASPEETQYF TGCAGTGCTAGTCCGGAAGAGACCCAGTACTTC
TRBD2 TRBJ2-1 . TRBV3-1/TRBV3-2 CASSPRTSGNSNEQFF TGTGCCAGCAGCCCTAGGACTAGCGGGAATAGCAATGAGCAGTTCTTC
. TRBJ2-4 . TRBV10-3 CAISESNDQNIQYF TGTGCCATCAGTGAGTCGAACGACCAAAACATTCAGTACTTC
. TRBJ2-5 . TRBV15 CAISRGGRETQYF TGTGCCATCTCCCGAGGAGGTAGAGAGACCCAGTACTTC
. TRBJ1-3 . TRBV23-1 CASSPTARSGNTIYF TGCGCCAGCAGTCCGACAGCCCGCTCTGGAAACACCATATATTTT
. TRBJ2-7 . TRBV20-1 CSAIGGYEQYF TGCAGTGCAATAGGCGGATACGAGCAGTACTTC
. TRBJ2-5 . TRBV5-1 CASSLEVAGMKETQYF TGCGCCAGCAGCTTGGAGGTAGCAGGAATGAAAGAGACCCAGTACTTC
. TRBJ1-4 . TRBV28 CASSLQGKRREKLFF TGTGCCAGCAGTTTGCAGGGAAAGCGGCGCGAAAAACTGTTTTTT
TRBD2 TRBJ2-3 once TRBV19 CASSGLAEGTDTQYF TGTGCCAGTAGTGGACTAGCGGAGGGCACAGATACGCAGTATTTT
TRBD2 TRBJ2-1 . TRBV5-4 CASSSGLAGGVEQFF TGTGCCAGCAGCTCGGGACTAGCGGGAGGTGTTGAGCAGTTCTTC
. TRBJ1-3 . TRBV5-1 CASSLRQGPGNTIYF TGCGCCAGCAGCTTGCGGCAGGGGCCTGGAAACACCATATATTTT
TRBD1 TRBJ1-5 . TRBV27 CASSWTGGNQPQHF TGTGCCAGCAGTTGGACAGGGGGGAATCAGCCCCAGCATTTT
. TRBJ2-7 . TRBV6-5 CASSYSRGTYEQYF TGTGCCAGCAGTTACTCGCGGGGTACCTACGAGCAGTACTTC
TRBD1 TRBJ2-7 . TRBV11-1 CASSLASTGTGRYEQYF TGTGCCAGCAGCTTAGCCTCAACCGGGACAGGGAGATACGAGCAGTACTTC